The 4 T cell receptor beta chains given below trace back to one sample, sequenced in a study of blood T cell repertoires in COVID-19. The method was immunoSEQ multiplex PCR; TCRdb's version includes in-frame clones alone and lacks a portion of them. Of 250,000 to 300,000 clones listed, 89% are singletons. The specimen sequenced was peripheral blood. All receptors derive from a woman aged 40 to 50 who had recovered from COVID-19.

In its sample, this clone was seen a few times. This sequence joins TRBV5-1 and TRBJ2-7; D is possibly TRBD1 (6 bases). V was shortened by 0 bases and J by 5 bases, with 18 bases between the two germline ends. The CDR3 loop spans 16 amino acids. CDR1 is SGHRS and CDR2 is YFSETQ in the germline V gene. The DNA for the CDR3 is TGCGCCAGCAGCTTGGTCCCTACAGGGCCAGGAGACGAGCAGTACTTC. It translates to CASSLVPTGPGDEQYF. Combining the CDR3 with reference TRBV5-1 and TRBJ2-7 gives the whole variable domain KAGVTQTPRYLIKTRGQQVTLSCSPISGHRSVSWYQQTPGQGLQFLFEYFSETQRNKGNFPGRFSGRQFSNSRSEMNVSTLELGDSALYLCASSLVPTGPGDEQYFGPGTRLTVT.

The J gene is TRBJ2-5, the V gene TRBV5-1; 8 bases are a match to TRBD1. Germline V gives CDR1 SGHRS, CDR2 YFSETQ. The CDR3 contains 15 residues. V was clipped by 3 bases and J by 4 bases; unmatched bases: 8. The CDR3 coding sequence is TGCGCCAGCAGCTCTGGACAGGGACTTTCAGAGACCCAGTACTTC. Its translation: CASSSGQGLSETQYF.

The chain is built from TRBV28 and TRBJ2-2; 9 bases line up with TRBD1. The length of the CDR3 is 14 residues. V trimming: 10 bases; J trimming: 4 bases; junction bases outside the gene matches: 7. CDR1 is MDHEN, CDR2 SYDVKM, per germline. The CDR3 region has the DNA TGTGCCACAGGACAGGGGACAATCACCGGGGAGCTGTTTTTT. This codes for CATGQGTITGELFF.

The sample holds many counts of this clone. The chain recombines TRBV5-1 with TRBJ2-1; 10 bases are shared with TRBD2. Germline CDR1 SGHRS, CDR2 YFSETQ. The V and J ends lost 1 base and 2 bases, in that order; junction bases with no gene match: 3. The CDR3 spans 16 residues. The CDR3 DNA follows: TGCGCCAGCAGCTTGTGGCTAGCGGGAGCCTACAATGAGCAGTTCTTC. Amino acids: CASSLWLAGAYNEQFF. The whole variable domain, remainder taken from reference TRBV5-1 and TRBJ2-1, is KAGVTQTPRYLIKTRGQQVTLSCSPISGHRSVSWYQQTPGQGLQFLFEYFSETQRNKGNFPGRFSGRQFSNSRSEMNVSTLELGDSALYLCASSLWLAGAYNEQFFGPGTRLTVL.